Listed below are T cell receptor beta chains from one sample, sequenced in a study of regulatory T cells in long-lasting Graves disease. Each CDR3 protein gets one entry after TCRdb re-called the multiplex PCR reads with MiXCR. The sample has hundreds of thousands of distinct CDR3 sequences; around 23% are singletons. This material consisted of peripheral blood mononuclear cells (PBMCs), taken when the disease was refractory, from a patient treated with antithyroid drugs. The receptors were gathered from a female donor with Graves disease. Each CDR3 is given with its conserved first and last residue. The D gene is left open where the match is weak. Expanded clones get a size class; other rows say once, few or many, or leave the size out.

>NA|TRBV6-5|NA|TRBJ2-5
CASSSKGPLQETQYF
TGTGCCAGCAGTTCAAAGGGGCCTCTCCAAGAGACCCAGTACTTC
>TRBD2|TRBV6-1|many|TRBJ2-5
CASRRSGGIQETQYF
TGTGCCAGCAGAAGAAGCGGGGGAATCCAAGAGACCCAGTACTTC
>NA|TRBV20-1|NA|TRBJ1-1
CSVGGGSTEAFF
TGCAGTGTCGGGGGGGGTAGCACTGAAGCTTTCTTT
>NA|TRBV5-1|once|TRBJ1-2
CASSLEMDSTCGYTF
TGCGCCAGCAGCTTGGAGATGGACAGTACGTGTGGCTACACCTTC
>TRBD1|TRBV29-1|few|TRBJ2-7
CSASFGQGVGEQYF
TGCAGCGCCTCCTTCGGGCAGGGGGTTGGGGAGCAGTACTTC
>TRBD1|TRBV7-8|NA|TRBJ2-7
CASSFRQGKYEQYF
TGTGCCAGCAGCTTTAGACAGGGGAAGTACGAGCAGTACTTC
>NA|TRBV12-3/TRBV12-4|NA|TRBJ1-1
CASSFRTDEAFF
TGTGCCAGCAGTTTTCGGACGGATGAAGCTTTCTTT
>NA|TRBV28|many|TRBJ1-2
CASSLNPPMRSYTF
TGTGCCAGCAGTTTAAACCCCCCGATGAGGAGCTACACCTTC
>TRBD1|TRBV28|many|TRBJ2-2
CASSTGDSLTGELFF
TGTGCCAGCAGTACCGGGGACAGCCTCACCGGGGAGCTGTTTTTT
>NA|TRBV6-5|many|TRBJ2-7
CASSYQQGWSEQYF
TGTGCCAGCAGTTACCAGCAGGGATGGAGCGAGCAGTACTTC
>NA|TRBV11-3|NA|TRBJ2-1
CASSFGLAGEQFF
TGTGCCAGCAGCTTTGGTCTAGCAGGTGAGCAGTTCTTC
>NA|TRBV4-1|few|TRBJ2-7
CASSQRGGSYEQYF
TGCGCCAGCAGCCAACGGGGTGGGTCCTACGAGCAGTACTTC
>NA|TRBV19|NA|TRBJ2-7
CASSTVIGGEQYF
TGTGCCAGTAGTACAGTGATTGGGGGCGAGCAGTACTTC
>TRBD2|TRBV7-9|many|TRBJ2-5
CASSQPGLEGFTQETQYF
TGTGCCAGCAGCCAACCGGGACTAGAAGGATTTACCCAAGAGACCCAGTACTTC
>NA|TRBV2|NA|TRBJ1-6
CASSPRSDNSPLHF
TGTGCCAGCAGCCCCCGTTCAGATAATTCACCCCTCCACTTT
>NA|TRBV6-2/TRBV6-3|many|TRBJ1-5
CASSEYLAGLPNNQPQHF
TGTGCCAGCAGTGAATATTTAGCAGGGCTTCCGAACAATCAGCCCCAGCATTTT
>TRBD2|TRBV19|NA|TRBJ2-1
CASSMVAGYEQFF
TGTGCCAGTAGTATGGTAGCGGGCTATGAGCAGTTCTTC
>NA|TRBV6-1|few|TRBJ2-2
CASSVETANTGELFF
TGTGCCAGCAGTGTGGAGACAGCGAACACCGGGGAGCTGTTTTTT
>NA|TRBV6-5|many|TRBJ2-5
CASSYGPGGETQYF
TGTGCCAGCAGTTACGGTCCAGGCGGAGAGACCCAGTACTTC
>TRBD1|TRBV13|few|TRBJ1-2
CASSLSGQEESYTF
TGTGCCAGCAGCTTATCTGGACAGGAGGAAAGCTACACCTTC
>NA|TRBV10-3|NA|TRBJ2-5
CAIMDRWGETQYF
TGTGCCATCATGGACAGATGGGGAGAGACCCAGTACTTC
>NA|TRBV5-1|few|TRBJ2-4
CASSWTHDPTESRNIQYF
TGCGCCAGCAGCTGGACCCACGATCCGACAGAGTCTCGAAACATTCAGTACTTC